This TCR beta chain emerged from a study of T cells in Graves' hyperthyroidism and ophthalmopathy. Study outcomes and limitations: Blood samples included most of the expanded thyroid clonotypes exceeding 0.001. A median roughly 6.6 months before onset, the model predicted ophthalmopathy.

Pregnant or lactating patients were excluded, as were those with uncontrolled infection or other autoimmune disease. Each diagnosis was grounded in clinical symptoms, serum thyroxine and TRAb, thyroid ultrasound, and orbital computed tomography. The germline V and J ends were trimmed by 6 bases and 7 bases, with 16 bases remaining between them. CDR1 SNHLY and CDR2 FYNNEI come from the germline V gene. There are 15 residues in the CDR3. The table lists this clonotype with a few counts. The antigen is not known. A clone one base away is much larger, so this may be a read error. TCR beta CDR3 region amplification was performed from RNA transcripts. Using the HTBI primer set, a first-round RT-PCR was run on the TCR CDR3. TCRdb fed the multiplex PCR reads into MiXCR, producing one record per CDR3 protein. The top ten clones hold under 45% of a sample with 250,000 to 300,000 distinct CDR3 sequences, approximately 19% of them seen once.

The chain employs TRBV2 and TRBJ1-6; D ambiguous. The origin of this receptor is a man aged 50 to 59 with Graves' ophthalmopathy. Sequencing was carried out using blood. The CDR3 coding sequence is TGTGCCAGCAGGGTGCCGGGCCTGGGGAATTCACCCCTCCACTTT. Protein: CASRVPGLGNSPLHF. Full variable domain (missing parts from reference TRBV2 and TRBJ1-6): EPEVTQTPSHQVTQMGQEVILRCVPISNHLYFYWYRQILGQKVEFLVSFYNNEISEKSEIFDDQFSVERPDGSNFTLKIRSTKLEDSAMYFCASRVPGLGNSPLHFGNGTRLTVT.